Each of the 11 T cell receptor beta chains below was sequenced from the same sample in a study of blood T cell repertoires in COVID-19. Some clones are missing from TCRdb's copy, which holds only in-frame ones; the method was immunoSEQ multiplex PCR. The data show 350,000 to 450,000 clones, with about 85% seen just once and approximately 3.7% held by the top ten. What was sequenced was peripheral blood. The receptors here all came from a woman aged 18 to 35 with acute or convalescent COVID-19.

The CDR3 loop is CASSLGRGFYEQYF. CDR3 coding DNA: TGTGCCAGCAGTCTTGGCAGGGGGTTCTACGAGCAGTACTTC. The chain joins TRBV27 to TRBJ2-7, with 7 nucleotides matching TRBD1. The CDR3 contains 14 residues. The junction had 7 bases not matched to a gene; V was cut back by 5 bases and J by 3 bases. The germline CDR1 and CDR2 sequences are MNHEY and SMNVEV (reference sequence).

This clone was observed a single time. The chain uses TRBV20-1 and TRBJ1-1; D might be TRBD1 (6 bases). The CDR3 covers 11 residues. CDR1 DFQATT and CDR2 SNEGSKA come from the germline V gene (reference sequence). The V end was cut by 6 bases, the J end by 6 bases, with 11 bases between. The CDR3 bases are TGCAGTGCCCAGCGGACAGCTGAAGCTTTCTTT. Its protein product is CSAQRTAEAFF.

V usage is TRBV27 and J usage is TRBJ1-6, with 10 bases identical to TRBD1. After removal of 5 bases from V and 12 bases from J, the junction contained 10 bases not matched to a gene. CDR1 MNHEY and CDR2 SMNVEV come from the germline V gene (reference sequence). CDR3 length: 15 residues. The CDR3 sequence is CASSLGDRGSQPLHF. The DNA for the CDR3 is TGTGCCAGCAGTCTTGGGGACAGGGGCTCCCAACCCCTCCACTTT.

Many counts were recorded for this clone. The chain has TRBV5-1 and TRBJ1-2; TRBD1 aligns across 8 bases. The length of the CDR3 is 15 residues. The J segment lost 3 bases and the V segment lost 2 bases, leaving 6 bases of the junction unmatched. CDR1 is SGHRS, CDR2 YFSETQ, per germline. The CDR3 DNA is TGCGCCAGCAGCTTACTCGGACAGGGTCACTATGGCTACACCTTC. Translation: CASSLLGQGHYGYTF.

CDR3 sequence: CASSLAVGGSYEQYF. CDR3 bases: TGCGCCAGCAGCTTAGCGGTTGGTGGCTCCTACGAGCAGTACTTC. This sequence joins TRBV5-1 and TRBJ2-7; the D gene is possibly TRBD2 (5 bases). Germline lookup yields CDR1 SGHRS and CDR2 YFSETQ. The CDR3 covers 15 residues. Trimming left V 2 bases short and J 0 bases short, with 12 bases between.

This rearrangement joins TRBV18 to TRBJ2-2; 9 nucleotides align to TRBD1. The germline gives CDR1 KGHSH, CDR2 LQKENI. The CDR3 runs 16 residues. Trimming removed 4 bases from V and 5 bases from J; junction bases left unmatched: 8. The CDR3 here is CASSLTGTGITGELFF. The DNA for the CDR3 is TGTGCCAGCTCACTCACCGGGACAGGGATTACCGGGGAGCTGTTTTTT. The variable domain in full, with the rest retrieved from reference TRBV18 and TRBJ2-2, is NAGVMQNPRHLVRRRGQEARLRCSPMKGHSHVYWYRQLPEEGLKFMVYLQKENIIDESGMPKERFSAEFPKEGPSILRIQQVVRGDSAAYFCASSLTGTGITGELFFGEGSRLTVL.

This chain links TRBV11-2 with TRBJ1-2; 10 nucleotides align to TRBD1. The CDR3 totals 15 residues. The V gene's germline CDR1 is SGHAT and CDR2 FQNNGV. After removal of 0 bases from V and 3 bases from J, the junction contained 1 base not matched to a gene. Here the CDR3 DNA reads TGTGCCAGCAGCTTAGACGGACAGGGGGACTATGGCTACACCTTC. It translates to CASSLDGQGDYGYTF.

V and J are TRBV7-6 and TRBJ1-1; TRBD1 might be the D (5 bases). The CDR3 extends over 16 amino acids. Germline CDR1 reads SGHVS; CDR2 reads FNYEAQ. V dropped 3 bases and J dropped 0 bases, with 14 bases sitting between them. Here the CDR3 DNA reads TGTGCCAGCAGCTTGTCGGGGGGATACATGAACACTGAAGCTTTCTTT. Its translation: CASSLSGGYMNTEAFF.

This clone was seen a few times. This rearrangement joins TRBV19 to TRBJ2-1, with TRBD2 as a possible D gene (7 bases). CDR1 is LNHDA and CDR2 is SQIVND in the germline V gene (reference sequence). This CDR3 spans 14 amino acids. Trimming cost V 7 bases and J 7 bases, with 17 bases left between them. In DNA form, the CDR3 reads TGTGCCAGTAACTACGGGGGGACAAGTAATGAGCAGTTCTTC. Amino acids: CASNYGGTSNEQFF.

The chain recombines TRBV4-1 with TRBJ2-5, with no clear D. CDR1 and CDR2 from the germline V gene are MGHRA and YSYEKL. CDR3 length equals 15 residues. The V end was cut by 0 bases, the J end by 4 bases, with 12 bases between. CDR3 nucleotides: TGCGCCAGCAGCCAAGAGGGCAACGGTGCAGAGACCCAGTACTTC. Amino acids: CASSQEGNGAETQYF.

The rearrangement links TRBV30 to TRBJ1-5; 7 bases are shared with TRBD1. The CDR3 loop spans 17 amino acids. Germline V CDR1 and CDR2: GTSNPN, SVGIG (reference sequence). Trimming cost V 5 bases and J 2 bases; bases outside gene matches: 15. The CDR3 DNA reads as TGTGCCTGGGGTGGGACAGTCTCTTCGATCGGCAATCAGCCCCAGCATTTT. It encodes CAWGGTVSSIGNQPQHF.